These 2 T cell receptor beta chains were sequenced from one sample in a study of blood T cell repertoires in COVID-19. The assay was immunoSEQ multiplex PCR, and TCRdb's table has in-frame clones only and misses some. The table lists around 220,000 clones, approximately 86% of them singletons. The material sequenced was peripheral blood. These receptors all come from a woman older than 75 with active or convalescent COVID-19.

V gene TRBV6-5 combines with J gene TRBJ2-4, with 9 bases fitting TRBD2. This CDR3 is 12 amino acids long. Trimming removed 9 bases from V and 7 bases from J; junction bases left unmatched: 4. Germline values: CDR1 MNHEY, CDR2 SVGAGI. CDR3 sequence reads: CASLSGGNIQYF. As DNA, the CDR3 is TGTGCCAGTCTTAGCGGGGGTAACATTCAGTACTTC.

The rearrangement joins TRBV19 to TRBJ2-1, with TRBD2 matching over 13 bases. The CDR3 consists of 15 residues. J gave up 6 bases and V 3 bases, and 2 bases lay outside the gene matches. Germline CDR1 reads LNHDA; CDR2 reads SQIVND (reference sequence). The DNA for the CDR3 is TGTGCCAGTAGTATCCGGACTAGCGGGGGCAATGAGCAGTTCTTC. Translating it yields CASSIRTSGGNEQFF. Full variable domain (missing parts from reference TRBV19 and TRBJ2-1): DGGITQSPKYLFRKEGQNVTLSCEQNLNHDAMYWYRQDPGQGLRLIYYSQIVNDFQKGDIAEGYSVSREKKESFPLTVTSAQKNPTAFYLCASSIRTSGGNEQFFGPGTRLTVL.